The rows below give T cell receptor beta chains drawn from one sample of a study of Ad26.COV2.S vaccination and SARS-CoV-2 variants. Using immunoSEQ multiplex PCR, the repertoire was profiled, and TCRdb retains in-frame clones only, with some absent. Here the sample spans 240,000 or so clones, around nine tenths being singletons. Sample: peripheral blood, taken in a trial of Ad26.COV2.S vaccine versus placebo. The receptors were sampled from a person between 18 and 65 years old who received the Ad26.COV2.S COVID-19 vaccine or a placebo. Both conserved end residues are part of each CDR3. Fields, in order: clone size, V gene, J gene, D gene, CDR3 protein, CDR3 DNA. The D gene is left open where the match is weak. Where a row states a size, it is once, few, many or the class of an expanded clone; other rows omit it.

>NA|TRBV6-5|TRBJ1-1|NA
CASSYSWDLAEAFF
TGTGCCAGCAGTTACTCATGGGATTTGGCTGAAGCTTTCTTT
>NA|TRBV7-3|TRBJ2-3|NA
CASSLREKDTQYF
TGTGCCAGCAGCTTAAGGGAGAAGGATACGCAGTATTTT
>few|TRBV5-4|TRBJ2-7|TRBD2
CASRTSGSVYEQYF
TGTGCCAGCAGAACTAGCGGGAGTGTCTACGAGCAGTACTTC
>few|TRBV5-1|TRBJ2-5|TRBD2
CASARGEGVTQYF
TGCGCCAGCGCCCGGGGGGAGGGAGTGACCCAGTACTTC
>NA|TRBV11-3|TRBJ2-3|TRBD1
CASSHGQGRTDTQYF
TGTGCCAGCAGCCACGGACAGGGACGCACAGATACGCAGTATTTT
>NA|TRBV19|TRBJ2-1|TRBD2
CASSIPPGTSGRWEQFF
TGTGCCAGTAGTATACCCCCCGGGACTAGCGGGAGGTGGGAGCAGTTCTTC
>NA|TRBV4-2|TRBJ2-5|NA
CASSPRDSRGQETQYF
TGTGCCAGCAGCCCCCGGGACTCCCGAGGCCAAGAGACCCAGTACTTC
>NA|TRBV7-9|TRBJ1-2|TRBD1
CASSKLQGAQAYGYTF
TGTGCCAGCAGTAAATTGCAGGGGGCCCAAGCCTATGGCTACACCTTC
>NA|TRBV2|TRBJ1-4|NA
CASSEAPGSNEKLFF
TGTGCCAGCAGTGAAGCGCCGGGCAGTAATGAAAAACTGTTTTTT
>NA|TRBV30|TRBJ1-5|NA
CAWSVKGANQPQHF
TGTGCCTGGAGTGTAAAGGGAGCCAATCAGCCCCAGCATTTT
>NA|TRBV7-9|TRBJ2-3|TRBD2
CASRTSGTDTQYF
TGTGCCAGTCGGACTAGCGGAACAGATACGCAGTATTTT
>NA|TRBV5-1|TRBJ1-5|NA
CASSLDIGGNQPQHF
TGCGCCAGCAGCTTGGATATTGGAGGCAATCAGCCCCAGCATTTT
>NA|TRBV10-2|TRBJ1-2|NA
CASSEWNYGYTF
TGCGCCAGCAGTGAGTGGAACTATGGCTACACCTTC
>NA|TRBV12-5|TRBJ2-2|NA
CASGLGAGELFF
TGTGCTAGTGGCCTGGGGGCCGGGGAGCTGTTTTTT
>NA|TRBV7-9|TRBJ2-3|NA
CASSMGLQGGTDTQYF
TGTGCCAGCAGCATGGGACTGCAAGGGGGCACAGATACGCAGTATTTT
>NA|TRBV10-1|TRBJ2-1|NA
CAITPPGVWTYNEQFF
TGCGCCATCACCCCGCCTGGGGTCTGGACCTACAATGAGCAGTTCTTC
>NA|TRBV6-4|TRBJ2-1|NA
CASSDSLYGEQFF
TGTGCCAGCAGTGACTCCTTATACGGTGAGCAGTTCTTC
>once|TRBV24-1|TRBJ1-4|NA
CATSDLTGEKLFF
TGTGCCACCAGTGACCTCACTGGGGAAAAACTGTTTTTT
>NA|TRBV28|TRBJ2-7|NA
CASRGDTADEQYF
TGTGCCAGCAGGGGGGACACCGCGGACGAGCAGTACTTC
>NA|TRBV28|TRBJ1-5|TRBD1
CASSRGQGIDQPQHF
TGTGCCAGCAGTAGAGGACAGGGGATAGATCAGCCCCAGCATTTT
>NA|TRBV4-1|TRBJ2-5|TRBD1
CASSHGGQGQTQYF
TGCGCCAGCAGCCACGGGGGACAGGGACAGACCCAGTACTTC
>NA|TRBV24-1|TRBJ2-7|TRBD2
CATSDPTSGAYEQYF
TGTGCCACCAGTGACCCTACTAGCGGGGCCTACGAGCAGTACTTC
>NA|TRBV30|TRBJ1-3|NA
CAWKGGNTIYF
TGTGCCTGGAAAGGCGGAAACACCATATATTTT
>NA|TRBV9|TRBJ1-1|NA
CASSVYDGVSNTEAFF
TGTGCCAGCAGCGTGTATGACGGAGTTTCCAACACTGAAGCTTTCTTT
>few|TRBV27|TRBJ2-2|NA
CASSRGNGNTGELFF
TGTGCCAGCAGCAGGGGTAACGGGAACACCGGGGAGCTGTTTTTT
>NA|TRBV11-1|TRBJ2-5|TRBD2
CASSKLAGGGETQYF
TGTGCCAGCAGCAAACTAGCGGGAGGAGGAGAGACCCAGTACTTC
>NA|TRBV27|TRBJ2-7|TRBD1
CASAIRGQGASYNYEQYF
TGTGCCAGCGCTATTAGGGGACAGGGGGCCAGCTACAACTACGAGCAGTACTTC
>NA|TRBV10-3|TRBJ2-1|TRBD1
CAIRDRAYNEQFF
TGTGCCATCAGGGACAGGGCATACAATGAGCAGTTCTTC
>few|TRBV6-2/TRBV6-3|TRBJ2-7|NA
CASSYPERGTKGQYF
TGTGCCAGCAGTTACCCAGAACGTGGGACAAAGGGCCAGTACTTC
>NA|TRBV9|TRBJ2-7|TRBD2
CASSPRGSGSYEQYF
TGTGCCAGCAGCCCCCGCGGTAGCGGGAGTTACGAGCAGTACTTC
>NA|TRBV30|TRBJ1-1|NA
CAWSVWGADTEAFF
TGTGCCTGGAGTGTATGGGGAGCTGACACTGAAGCTTTCTTT